These T cell receptor beta chains were read from a single sample in a study of cytomegalovirus exposure and HLA in healthy donors. The repertoire was sequenced with immunoSEQ multiplex PCR; TCRdb's copy has only in-frame clones and lacks some. The sample has more than 25,000 clones, 62% seen once. The sequenced sample consisted of PBMCs. Source of these receptors: a male donor in good health and CMV-seropositive. Both conserved end residues are part of each CDR3. A D gene is named only where the DNA matches it firmly. Size is stated for part of the rows, as once, few or many counts, or as a class when the clone is expanded.

d_call j_call v_call clone_size cdr3_nt cdr3_aa
NA TRBJ1-5 TRBV28 NA TGTGCCAGCAGGCAGGGAGGGCAGCCCCAGCATTTT CASRQGGQPQHF
NA TRBJ1-2 TRBV2 once TGTGCCAGCAGTGAACGCCACATCTTGAACTATGGCTACACCTTC CASSERHILNYGYTF
NA TRBJ1-5 TRBV7-9 NA TGTTCCAGCAGCTTAGCGCTGGGGGGGGCAATTCAGCCCCAGCATTTT CSSSLALGGAIQPQHF
TRBD2 TRBJ2-1 TRBV18 NA TGTGCCAGCTCACGTCAGGCGGGGGAGAATGAGCAGTTCTTC CASSRQAGENEQFF
TRBD1 TRBJ2-3 TRBV5-6 few TGTGCCAGCAGGCGGACAGGGGGCGATCTAGATACGCAGTATTTT CASRRTGGDLDTQYF
NA TRBJ2-2 TRBV5-1 many TGCGCCAGCAGCTTGGAGGTTGGGGGCCCCGGGGAGCTGTTTTTT CASSLEVGGPGELFF
NA TRBJ1-1 TRBV6-1 NA NA CASILDRGNTEAFF
NA TRBJ1-5 TRBV2 NA TGTGCCAGCAGTGAAGGAGATAGCAATCAGCCCCAGCATTTT CASSEGDSNQPQHF
NA TRBJ1-1 TRBV5-1 NA TGCGCCAGCAGCCCTGATACAGGGATGAACACTGAAGCTTTCTTT CASSPDTGMNTEAFF
NA TRBJ1-5 TRBV5-1 few TGCGCCAGCAGCTTGGGGGAGGGTTTGGCCCAGCATTTT CASSLGEGLAQHF
NA TRBJ1-2 TRBV28 NA TGTGCCAGCAGTTTATCTTTTTCAGGGAGCTACACCTTC CASSLSFSGSYTF
TRBD1 TRBJ1-1 TRBV5-1 few TGCGCCAGCAGCTTGCAATCGGGACAGGGCGGCACTGAAGCTTTCTTT CASSLQSGQGGTEAFF
TRBD1 TRBJ2-7 TRBV10-1 NA TGCGCCAGCAGTGAGGGGGACAGGGCCAACGAGCAGTACTTC CASSEGDRANEQYF
TRBD2 TRBJ2-3 TRBV4-1 NA TGCGCCAGCAGCCAACAACCTAGCGGGAGGGCCGCAGATACGCAGTATTTT CASSQQPSGRAADTQYF
NA TRBJ2-3 TRBV7-2 NA TGTGCCAGCAGCCCGAGGGCGGACTTTCAGTATTTT CASSPRADFQYF
NA TRBJ1-1 TRBV6-5 once TGTGCCAGCAGTTACGAGGGGGGAGGGGTGGCTTTCTTT CASSYEGGGVAFF
NA TRBJ1-6 TRBV12-5 once TGTGCTAGTGCCGCGGCGGAGACGGCTAATTCACCCCTCCACTTT CASAAAETANSPLHF
NA TRBJ2-3 TRBV2 few TGTGCCAGCAGGGAAAAGTCCCGAGGAGATACGCAGTATTTT CASREKSRGDTQYF
TRBD1 TRBJ1-1 TRBV7-3 many TGTGCCAGCAGCGTCAGCCAGGGGGCTGTCACTGAAGCTTTCTTT CASSVSQGAVTEAFF
NA TRBJ2-7 TRBV11-1 NA TGTGCCAGCAGCCTACCCTTGGGGGCCTCCTACGAGCAGTACTTC CASSLPLGASYEQYF
NA TRBJ2-2 TRBV4-1 NA TGCGCCAGCAGCCAAGATGGCAGGTACACCGGGGAGCTGTTTTTT CASSQDGRYTGELFF
NA TRBJ1-5 TRBV13 NA TGTGCCAGCAGCTTAGGACAGGGAGAGCCCCAGCATTTT CASSLGQGEPQHF
NA TRBJ1-2 TRBV30 NA TGTGCCTGTTCCCCATCGACACGTAACTATGGCTACACCTTC CACSPSTRNYGYTF
NA TRBJ2-7 TRBV6-6 NA TGTGCCAGCACCGGCAGATCGGGTTCCGAGCAGTACTTC CASTGRSGSEQYF
TRBD1 TRBJ1-2 TRBV5-1 NA TGCGCCAGCAGCTTCCTGGGCCGGGACAGGGGATCCTATGGCTACACCTTC CASSFLGRDRGSYGYTF
NA TRBJ1-2 TRBV28 once TGTGCCAGCGGATTCCTCTCTCAGGGCTATGGCTACACCTTC CASGFLSQGYGYTF
NA TRBJ2-7 TRBV6-1 few TGTGCCAGCAGGGCGCCTAGCTCCTACGAGCAGTACTTC CASRAPSSYEQYF
NA TRBJ1-2 TRBV5-4 NA TGTGCCAGCAGCTTGGGACAGAATGGCTACACCTTC CASSLGQNGYTF
NA TRBJ2-3 TRBV6-5 few TGTGCCACAAGAGACTCCTACCTTAGCACAGATACGCAGTATTTT CATRDSYLSTDTQYF
TRBD1 TRBJ1-1 TRBV6-5 NA TGTGCCAGCAGTCGAAGGGGGCAGGCTTTCTTT CASSRRGQAFF
TRBD1 TRBJ1-2 TRBV6-4 many TGTGCCAGCAGAGAGGGACAGGGGAAAGGCTACACCTTC CASREGQGKGYTF
TRBD1 TRBJ1-4 TRBV5-1 NA TGCGCCAGCAGCTTAAATGGACAGGGGTCTGAAAAACTGTTTTTT CASSLNGQGSEKLFF
NA TRBJ1-1 TRBV5-4 once TGTGCCAGCAGCTTGGGAGTGATGAACACTGAAGCTTTCTTT CASSLGVMNTEAFF
NA TRBJ1-2 TRBV5-1 NA TGCGCCAGCAGTACTGGACAGCTAGGCTATGGCTACACCTTC CASSTGQLGYGYTF
TRBD1 TRBJ2-3 TRBV7-2 NA TGTGCCAGCAGAACAGGGGGAGGCCCCACAGATACGCAGTATTTT CASRTGGGPTDTQYF
NA TRBJ2-7 TRBV5-4 few TGTGCCAGCAGCTTGGGCAGCGGGACAGGCTACGAGCAGTACTTC CASSLGSGTGYEQYF
TRBD1 TRBJ2-6 TRBV5-6 NA TGTGCCAGCAGACCGACAGGGGCTGGGGCCAACGTCCTGACTTTC CASRPTGAGANVLTF
NA TRBJ2-7 TRBV5-1 NA TGCGCCAGCAGCTTGGAGTTCGGTTACGAGCAGTACTTC CASSLEFGYEQYF
NA TRBJ2-5 TRBV5-6 NA TGTGCCAGCAGCTTCCTCAGGGGTTCCCAAGAGACCCAGTACTTC CASSFLRGSQETQYF
NA TRBJ2-3 TRBV18 NA TGTGCCAGCTCACCTCTGAGGGATACGCAGTATTTT CASSPLRDTQYF
NA TRBJ1-1 TRBV2 NA TGTGCCAGCAGTGAGGGAGGAGCTTTCTTT CASSEGGAFF
TRBD1 TRBJ2-2 TRBV9 NA TGTGCCAGCAGCCCGGGACAGGTTAACACCGGGGAGCTGTTTTTT CASSPGQVNTGELFF
NA TRBJ1-1 TRBV7-7 few TGTGCCAGCAGCTCTAATAAGAACACTGAAGCTTTCTTT CASSSNKNTEAFF
TRBD1 TRBJ1-3 TRBV5-1 NA TGCGCCAGCAGCCTAGGGACAGGGGGTCCGGGAGGAAACACCATATATTTT CASSLGTGGPGGNTIYF
TRBD1 TRBJ2-7 TRBV4-2 NA TGTGCCAGCAGCGCGACAGGGGCACCCTACGAGCAGTACTTC CASSATGAPYEQYF
TRBD2 TRBJ2-7 TRBV5-4 once TGTGCCAGCAGGCGGGAGGCGGGACTGATCTACGAGCAGTACTTC CASRREAGLIYEQYF
TRBD1 TRBJ1-1 TRBV18 NA TGTGCCAGCTCCCGTGGACAGGGGGCGGGGAACACTGAAGCTTTCTTT CASSRGQGAGNTEAFF
TRBD1 TRBJ2-5 TRBV25-1 NA TGTGCCAGCAGGGACAGGGGAGCAGGACCTGAGACCCAGTACTTC CASRDRGAGPETQYF
TRBD1 TRBJ1-4 TRBV15 NA TGTGCCACCAGCAGATCCGGACAGGGGCGAGAAAAACTGTTTTTT CATSRSGQGREKLFF
NA TRBJ1-2 TRBV2 NA TGTGCCAGCAGGGAAGCGGGGGGACCGTTCTATGGCTACACCTTC CASREAGGPFYGYTF
TRBD2 TRBJ2-7 TRBV5-1 NA TGCGCCAGCAGCAAGAACCCCGAACTAGCGGTCAACGAGCAGTACTTC CASSKNPELAVNEQYF
NA TRBJ1-1 TRBV2 NA TGTGCCAGCAGGGAGACAGAAAACACTGAAGCTTTCTTT CASRETENTEAFF